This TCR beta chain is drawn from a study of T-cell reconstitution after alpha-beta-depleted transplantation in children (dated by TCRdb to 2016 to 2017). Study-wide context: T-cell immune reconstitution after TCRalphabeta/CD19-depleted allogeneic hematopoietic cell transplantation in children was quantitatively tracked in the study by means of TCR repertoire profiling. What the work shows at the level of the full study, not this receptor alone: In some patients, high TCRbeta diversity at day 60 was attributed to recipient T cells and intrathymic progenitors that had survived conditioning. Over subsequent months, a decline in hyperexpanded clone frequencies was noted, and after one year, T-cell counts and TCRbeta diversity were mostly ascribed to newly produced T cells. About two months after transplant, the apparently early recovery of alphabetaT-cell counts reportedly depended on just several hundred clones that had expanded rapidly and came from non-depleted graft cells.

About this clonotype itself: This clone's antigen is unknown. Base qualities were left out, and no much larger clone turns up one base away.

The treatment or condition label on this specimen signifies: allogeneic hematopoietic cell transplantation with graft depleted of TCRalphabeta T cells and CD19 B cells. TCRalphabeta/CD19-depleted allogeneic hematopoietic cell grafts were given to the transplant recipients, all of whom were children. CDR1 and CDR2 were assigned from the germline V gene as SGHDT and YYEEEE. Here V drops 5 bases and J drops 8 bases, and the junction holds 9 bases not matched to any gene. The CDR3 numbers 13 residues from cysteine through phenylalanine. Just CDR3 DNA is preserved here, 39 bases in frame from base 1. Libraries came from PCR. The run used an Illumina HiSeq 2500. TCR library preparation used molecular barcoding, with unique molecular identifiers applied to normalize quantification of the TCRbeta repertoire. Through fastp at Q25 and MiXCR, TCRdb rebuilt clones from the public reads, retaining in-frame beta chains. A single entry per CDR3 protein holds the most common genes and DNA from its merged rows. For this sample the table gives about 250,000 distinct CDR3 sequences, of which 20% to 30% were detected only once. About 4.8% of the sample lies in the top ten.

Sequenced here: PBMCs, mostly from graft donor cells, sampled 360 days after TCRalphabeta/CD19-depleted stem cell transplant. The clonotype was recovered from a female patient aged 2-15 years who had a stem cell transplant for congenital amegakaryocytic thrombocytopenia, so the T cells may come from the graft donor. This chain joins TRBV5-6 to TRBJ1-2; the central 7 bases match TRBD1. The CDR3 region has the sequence CASRPTGARGYTF. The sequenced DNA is TGTGCCAGCAGACCAACAGGGGCTCGGGGCTACACCTTC.